One sample yielded the 29 T cell receptor beta chains listed below, sequenced in a study of T cell changes during pregnancy in multiple sclerosis. The assay was immunoSEQ multiplex PCR, and TCRdb's table has in-frame clones only and misses some. Of some 56,000 clones listed, about 94% are singletons. Here the sequenced sample was peripheral blood, taken in the third trimester of pregnancy. These receptors were collected from a female donor in good health, enrolled as a control in a pregnancy study.

This clone was recorded only once. The chain recombines TRBV7-9 with TRBJ1-1; TRBD1 agrees at 7 bases. The ends lost 0 bases at V and 11 bases at J; junction bases unmatched: 9. Germline V CDR1 and CDR2: SEHNR, FQNEAQ (reference sequence). CDR3 length equals 14 residues. CDR3 nucleotides: TGTGCCAGCAGCTTAGCGACAGGGTTGCCGATGGCTTTCTTT. As protein: CASSLATGLPMAFF.

The CDR3 loop reads CASSQDTYEPQHF. The DNA for the CDR3 is TGTGCCAGCAGCCAGGACACTTATGAGCCCCAGCATTTT. The chain uses TRBV7-9 and TRBJ1-5; perhaps TRBD1 as D (5 bases). Germline assignment: CDR1 SEHNR and CDR2 FQNEAQ (reference sequence). V dropped 5 bases and J dropped 8 bases, with 13 bases sitting between them. CDR3 size: 13 residues.

This clone was recorded only once. The chain joins TRBV28 to TRBJ2-2; TRBD2 matches 12 bases. There are 20 residues in the CDR3. After removal of 5 bases from V and 5 bases from J, the junction contained 18 bases not matched to a gene. Germline CDR1 reads MDHEN; CDR2 reads SYDVKM. CDR3 residues: CASSQWRLAGALRGTGELFF. The CDR3 DNA is TGTGCCAGCAGTCAATGGCGACTAGCGGGAGCTCTCCGGGGGACCGGGGAGCTGTTTTTT.

The chain joins TRBV5-6 to TRBJ2-3; 9 bases map to TRBD2. V was pared by 0 bases and J by 2 bases, with 4 bases of the junction left unmatched. Germline CDR1 reads SGHDT; CDR2 reads YYEEEE. The CDR3 covers 16 residues. The CDR3, as DNA: TGTGCCAGCAGCTTGGTAGGGACTAGCTCCACAGATACGCAGTATTTT. This codes for CASSLVGTSSTDTQYF. The full variable domain, rest sourced from reference TRBV5-6 and TRBJ2-3, is DAGVTQSPTHLIKTRGQQVTLRCSPKSGHDTVSWYQQALGQGPQFIFQYYEEEERQRGNFPDRFSGHQFPNYSSELNVNALLLGDSALYLCASSLVGTSSTDTQYFGPGTRLTVL.

This clone came up a few times. Here the CDR3 reads CASRPGQPEKLFF. DNA of the CDR3: TGTGCCAGCAGGCCGGGACAGCCCGAAAAACTGTTTTTT. The chain uses TRBV2 and TRBJ1-4; TRBD1 agrees at 7 bases. The V segment lost 6 bases and the J segment 8 bases; nucleotides outside the gene matches: 6. Per germline, CDR1 SNHLY and CDR2 FYNNEI. The CDR3 runs 13 residues.

This chain connects TRBV6-1 to TRBJ1-2; weak D call: TRBD1 (5 bases). Trimming left V 2 bases short and J 8 bases short, with 15 bases between. Germline loops: CDR1 MNHNS, CDR2 SASEGT. The CDR3 runs 14 residues. CDR3 sequence reads: CASSESSGLWGYTF. In DNA, the CDR3 is TGTGCCAGCAGTGAATCTTCAGGGCTATGGGGCTACACCTTC.

The chain couples TRBV6-1 to TRBJ1-6; D remains ambiguous. Trimming shortened V by 1 base and J by 5 bases, and 3 bases separated the two germline ends. Per germline, CDR1 MNHNS and CDR2 SASEGT. This CDR3 has 13 residues. The DNA of the CDR3 is TGTGCCAGCAGTGAAGTAAATAATTCACCCCTCCACTTT. This sequence encodes CASSEVNNSPLHF.

The chain combines TRBV7-2 with TRBJ1-2, with D maybe TRBD1 (6 bases). CDR3 length: 14 residues. The V end was cut by 5 bases, the J end by 4 bases, with 14 bases between. Germline lookup yields CDR1 SGHTA and CDR2 FQGNSA. The DNA of the CDR3 is TGTGCCAGCAGCCGAGGACAGCTCGGCTATGGCTACACCTTC. Protein sequence: CASSRGQLGYGYTF.

CDR3 in DNA: TGTGCCTGGAGTCACGGGGGGATCACAGATACGCAGTATTTT. Encoded protein: CAWSHGGITDTQYF. The rearrangement uses TRBV30 and TRBJ2-3, with 7 nucleotides matching TRBD2. CDR3 length equals 14 residues. V dropped 2 bases and J dropped 2; count of bases not matched to a gene: 4. Germline loops: CDR1 GTSNPN, CDR2 SVGIG (reference sequence).

The chain joins TRBV18 to TRBJ1-5; unclear D gene. From germline, CDR1 is KGHSH and CDR2 LQKENI. This CDR3 region has 16 residues. The V end lost 5 bases, the J end lost 2 bases, and 16 bases lay between the germline ends. CDR3 amino acids: CASSIFPQQGNQPQHF. The CDR3 coding sequence is TGTGCCAGCTCAATATTCCCCCAACAAGGCAATCAGCCCCAGCATTTT.

This clone was observed a single time. This sequence joins TRBV28 and TRBJ2-3; 9 positions match TRBD2. In germline, CDR1 is MDHEN, CDR2 SYDVKM. This CDR3 is 14 amino acids long. Trimming removed 8 bases from V and 3 bases from J; junction bases left unmatched: 6. The CDR3 DNA is TGTGCCAGCGGGGGAGGACTAGCGACAGATACGCAGTATTTT. Translation gives CASGGGLATDTQYF.

The rearrangement joins TRBV5-6 to TRBJ2-3; tentatively, D is TRBD1 (5 bases). The CDR3 length is 15 residues. The germline V gene has CDR1 SGHDT and CDR2 YYEEEE. Trimming left V 4 bases short and J 7 bases short, with 19 bases between. DNA of the CDR3: TGTGCCAGCAGCGCAGACAGAACCTTATCGTATACGCAGTATTTT. It encodes CASSADRTLSYTQYF.

V is TRBV7-9 and J is TRBJ1-3; D not certain. Trimming took off 5 bases at V and 6 bases at J, with 20 bases between the two ends. This CDR3 has 16 residues. CDR1 and CDR2 (germline): SEHNR, FQNEAQ (reference sequence). The CDR3 sequence is CASSTPDEGWENTIYF. In DNA, the CDR3 is TGTGCCAGCAGCACCCCCGACGAGGGATGGGAAAACACCATATATTTT.

The chain couples TRBV18 to TRBJ1-5; D is possibly TRBD1 (6 bases). With 3 bases removed from V and 0 bases from J, the gap between germline ends came to 24 bases. The CDR3 is 20 amino acids. CDR1 and CDR2 (germline): KGHSH, LQKENI. CDR3 sequence reads: CASSPLPGTPATYSNQPQHF. The CDR3 region has the DNA TGTGCCAGCTCACCTCTCCCCGGGACACCGGCCACCTATAGCAATCAGCCCCAGCATTTT.

The rearrangement joins TRBV6-5 to TRBJ2-3, with 7 bases lining up with TRBD1. CDR3 length: 15 residues. Per the germline V gene, CDR1 is MNHEY and CDR2 is SVGAGI. Trimming at V came to 4 bases and at J to 7 bases, leaving 11 bases not matched to a gene. CDR3 loop: CASSSMGQILNTQYF. The DNA of the CDR3 is TGTGCCAGCAGTTCGATGGGACAGATTTTGAATACGCAGTATTTT.

The chain couples TRBV5-1 to TRBJ2-5; maybe TRBD1 (5 bases). Germline CDR1 reads SGHRS; CDR2 reads YFSETQ. The CDR3 length is 14 residues. V was cut by 1 base and J by 1 base, with 8 bases left in between. CDR3: CASSLRQIQETQYF. CDR3 nucleotide sequence: TGCGCCAGCAGCTTGCGACAGATCCAAGAGACCCAGTACTTC.

The chain has TRBV7-2 and TRBJ2-5; 8 positions agree with TRBD1. J lost 5 bases, V lost 8 bases, and 10 bases had no gene match. This CDR3 comprises 14 residues. Looked up from germline, CDR1 is SGHTA and CDR2 is FQGNSA. For the CDR3, the DNA is TGTGCCAGCCTTTCGGACAGGGTCGTCGAGACCCAGTACTTC. Amino acid sequence: CASLSDRVVETQYF.

The chain links TRBV19 to TRBJ2-7, with TRBD1 matching over 7 bases. From germline, CDR1 is LNHDA and CDR2 SQIVND (reference sequence). The trim removed 5 bases at V and 4 bases at J, leaving 5 bases unmatched. This CDR3 region has 13 residues. CDR3 sequence reads: CASSRATGYEQYF. CDR3 nucleotides: TGTGCCAGTAGTCGAGCGACAGGGTACGAGCAGTACTTC.

The genes are TRBV7-2 and TRBJ2-7; D perhaps matches TRBD2 (5 bases). Germline lookup yields CDR1 SGHTA and CDR2 FQGNSA. The V and J ends lost 4 bases and 4 bases respectively, with 23 bases between them. This CDR3 is 17 amino acids long. The CDR3 loop reads CASSSAGGLAYGYEQYF. The CDR3 DNA reads TGTGCCAGCAGCTCGGCAGGCGGGCTAGCTTATGGTTACGAGCAGTACTTC.

This rearrangement joins TRBV6-1 to TRBJ1-1, with TRBD1 as a possible D gene (5 bases). V gave up 6 bases and J gave up 11 bases, with 19 bases separating them. The CDR3 is 13 residues long. From germline, CDR1 is MNHNS and CDR2 SASEGT. The CDR3 region is CASRTGLADGAFF. In DNA, the CDR3 is TGTGCCAGCAGGACGGGACTCGCAGATGGGGCTTTCTTT.

CDR3 region: CASSETGIYEQYF. CDR3 DNA sequence: TGTGCCAGCAGCGAAACAGGGATCTACGAGCAGTACTTC. The chain carries TRBV7-9 and TRBJ2-7; possibly TRBD1 for D (6 bases). Trimming stripped 5 bases from V and 3 bases from J, with 11 bases between. Per germline, CDR1 SEHNR and CDR2 FQNEAQ (reference sequence). The CDR3 length is 13 residues.

J is TRBJ2-7 and V is TRBV2, with TRBD1 identical over 9 bases. V lost 3 bases, J lost 6 bases, and 3 bases stayed unmatched. This CDR3 comprises 13 residues. Germline V gene lookup returns CDR1 SNHLY and CDR2 FYNNEI. In DNA, the CDR3 is TGTGCCAGCAGTGATGGGACAGGGTCCGAGCAGTACTTC. It is translated as CASSDGTGSEQYF.

V usage is TRBV11-3 and J usage is TRBJ2-1; 11 bases are shared with TRBD2. CDR1 and CDR2 from the germline V gene are SGHNT and YENEEA. The CDR3 sequence is 18 residues long. V lost 1 base and J lost 1; bases outside the gene matches: 6. CDR3 protein: CASSLVLLAGVSYNEQFF. The DNA for the CDR3 is TGTGCCAGCAGCTTAGTCCTACTAGCGGGAGTTTCCTACAATGAGCAGTTCTTC. Full variable domain (outside the CDR3, taken from reference TRBV11-3 and TRBJ2-1): EAGVVQSPRYKIIEKKQPVAFWCNPISGHNTLYWYLQNLGQGPELLIRYENEEAVDDSQLPKDRFSAERLKGVDSTLKIQPAELGDSAVYLCASSLVLLAGVSYNEQFFGPGTRLTVL.

CDR3 bases: TGTGCCAGCAGCTTAGATCGGTATCGTACAGTCAATGGCTACACCTTC. It is translated as CASSLDRYRTVNGYTF. The chain recombines TRBV7-2 with TRBJ1-2; D is unresolved. The CDR3 contains 16 residues. V was trimmed by 1 base and J by 6 bases, leaving 18 bases between them. Germline CDR1 is SGHTA and CDR2 is FQGNSA.

The genes are TRBV5-6 and TRBJ2-7; 9 positions agree with TRBD1. From germline, CDR1 is SGHDT and CDR2 YYEEEE. The CDR3 is 14 amino acids. Losses at the gene ends were 3 bases for V and 7 bases for J; bases not matched to a gene: 8. The CDR3 protein is CASSSDRGLREQYF. The DNA of the CDR3 is TGTGCCAGCAGCTCGGACAGGGGCCTACGGGAGCAGTACTTC. The variable domain in full, with the rest retrieved from reference TRBV5-6 and TRBJ2-7, is DAGVTQSPTHLIKTRGQQVTLRCSPKSGHDTVSWYQQALGQGPQFIFQYYEEEERQRGNFPDRFSGHQFPNYSSELNVNALLLGDSALYLCASSSDRGLREQYFGPGTRLTVT.

The J gene is TRBJ2-7, the V gene TRBV5-4, with TRBD1 identical over 8 bases. V was clipped by 0 bases and J by 6 bases; unmatched bases: 5. The CDR3 is made up of 14 amino acids. Germline V gene data show CDR1 as SGHNT and CDR2 as YYREEE (reference sequence). The CDR3 spells CASSLVQGAVEQYF. In DNA, the CDR3 is TGTGCCAGCAGCTTGGTGCAGGGGGCGGTCGAGCAGTACTTC.

V usage is TRBV4-2 and J usage is TRBJ1-2, with TRBD1 identical over 9 bases. CDR3 length: 18 residues. Unmatched junction bases numbered 16, after V lost 0 bases and J lost 8 bases. Per germline, CDR1 LGHNA and CDR2 YNFKEQ. The CDR3 DNA sequence: TGTGCCAGCAGCCAAGAAAGGGTGCGGAAGAGACAGGGGGAAGGCTACACCTTC. This sequence encodes CASSQERVRKRQGEGYTF.

CDR3 protein: CASSYKWGGGYGYTF. The CDR3 nucleotides read TGTGCCAGCAGTTACAAGTGGGGGGGTGGCTATGGCTACACCTTC. The chain employs TRBV6-5 and TRBJ1-2; D possibly corresponds to TRBD1 (5 bases). The CDR3 contains 15 residues. CDR1 is MNHEY, CDR2 SVGAGI, per germline. Trimming removed 2 bases from V and 4 bases from J, with 14 bases in between.

V and J are TRBV5-1 and TRBJ2-6; no reliable D call. The CDR3 is 14 residues long. Germline V gene sequence: CDR1 SGHRS, CDR2 YFSETQ. V was pared by 0 bases and J by 4 bases, with 5 bases between. The CDR3 DNA sequence: TGCGCCAGCAGCTTGGATGTAGGGGCCAACGTCCTGACTTTC. It specifies CASSLDVGANVLTF.